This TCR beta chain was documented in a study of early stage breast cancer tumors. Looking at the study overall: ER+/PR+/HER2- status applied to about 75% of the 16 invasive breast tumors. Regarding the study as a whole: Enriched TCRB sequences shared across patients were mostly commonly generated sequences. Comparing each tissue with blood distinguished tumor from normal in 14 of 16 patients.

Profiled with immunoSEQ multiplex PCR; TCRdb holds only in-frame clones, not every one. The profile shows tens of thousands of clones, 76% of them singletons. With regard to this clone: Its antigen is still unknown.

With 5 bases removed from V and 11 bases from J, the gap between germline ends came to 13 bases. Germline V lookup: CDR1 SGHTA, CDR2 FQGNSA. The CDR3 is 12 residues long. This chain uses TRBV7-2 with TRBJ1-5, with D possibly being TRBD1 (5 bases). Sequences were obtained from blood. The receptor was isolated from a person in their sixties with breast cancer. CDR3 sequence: CASSRREGTQHF. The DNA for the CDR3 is TGTGCCAGCAGCCGCAGGGAAGGGACCCAGCATTTT.